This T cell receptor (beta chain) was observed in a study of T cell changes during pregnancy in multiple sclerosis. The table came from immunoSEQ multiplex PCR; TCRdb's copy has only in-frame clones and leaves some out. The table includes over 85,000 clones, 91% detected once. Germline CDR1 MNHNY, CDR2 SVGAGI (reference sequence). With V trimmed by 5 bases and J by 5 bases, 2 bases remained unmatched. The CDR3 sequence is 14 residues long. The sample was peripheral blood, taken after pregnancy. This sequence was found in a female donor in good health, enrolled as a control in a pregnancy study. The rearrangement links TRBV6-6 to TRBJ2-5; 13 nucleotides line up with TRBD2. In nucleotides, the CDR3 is TGTGCCAGCAGTACTAGCGGGGGGGACGAGACCCAGTACTTC. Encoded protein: CASSTSGGDETQYF.